Following are 26 T cell receptor beta chains from one sample sequenced in a study of blood T cell repertoires in COVID-19. Assay: immunoSEQ multiplex PCR; the TCRdb copy retains only in-frame clones and omits some. The sample consists of around 300,000 clones, about 85% of them appearing once. The sample consisted of peripheral blood. These receptors were taken from a young man with active or convalescent COVID-19.

The DNA of the CDR3 is TGTGCCAGCACCCCGGGGAGGGATGAAGCTTTCTTT. Translated, it gives CASTPGRDEAFF. This chain links TRBV27 with TRBJ1-1; D remains ambiguous. V dropped 7 bases and J dropped 7 bases, with 13 bases sitting between them. This CDR3 is 12 amino acids long. Germline loops: CDR1 MNHEY, CDR2 SMNVEV (reference sequence).

This clone came up a few times. V and J are TRBV28 and TRBJ1-2; D call uncertain. Trimming shortened V by 3 bases and J by 8 bases, and 13 bases separated the two germline ends. Germline V CDR1 and CDR2: MDHEN, SYDVKM. CDR3 length: 13 amino acids. Here the CDR3 DNA reads TGTGCCAGCAGTTTGGGCGCGGGAGGAGGCTACACCTTC. Protein product: CASSLGAGGGYTF.

This clone was picked up a small number of times. Other nucleotide sequences in the sample specify the same CDR3. The chain is built from TRBV28 and TRBJ2-7; D unresolved. CDR1 is MDHEN and CDR2 is SYDVKM in the germline V gene. The CDR3 extends over 11 amino acids. Between the trimmed V and J ends, which lost 4 bases and 1 base, there was a span of 2 bases. The CDR3 loop is CASSSSYEQYF. In nucleotides, the CDR3 is TGTGCCAGCAGTTCTTCCTACGAGCAGTACTTC.

The V and J genes are TRBV6-2 or TRBV6-3 and TRBJ2-1, with TRBD2 as a possible D gene (6 bases). The length of the CDR3 is 16 residues. Germline-derived CDR1 and CDR2 are MNHEY and SVGEGT. V gave up 4 bases and J gave up 4 bases, with 17 bases separating them. The CDR3 is CASSFLAPRTYNEQFF. CDR3 nucleotide sequence: TGTGCCAGCAGTTTTCTAGCGCCCAGAACTTACAATGAGCAGTTCTTC.

The chain carries TRBV14 and TRBJ2-5; D ambiguous. The CDR3 is 13 amino acids. Germline lookup yields CDR1 SGHDN and CDR2 FVKESK. V lost 4 bases, J lost 2 bases, and 8 bases lay in between. CDR3 nucleotide sequence: TGTGCCAGCAGCCCCTACTATCAAGAGACCCAGTACTTC. The encoded protein is CASSPYYQETQYF.

CDR3 DNA: TGTGCCAGCAGTTTATCGTATAGGCAGGGGTCTAGTGGCTACACCTTC. It yields the protein CASSLSYRQGSSGYTF. The chain is built from TRBV27 and TRBJ1-2, with a possible D match to TRBD1 (6 bases). CDR1 is MNHEY, CDR2 SMNVEV, per germline (reference sequence). V was shortened by 0 bases and J by 7 bases, with 18 bases between the two germline ends. The CDR3 length is 16 residues.

The chain joins TRBV13 to TRBJ1-1; D not certain. Germline CDR1 PRHDT, CDR2 FYEKMQ (reference sequence). Trimming left V 5 bases short and J 0 bases short, with 7 bases between. The length of the CDR3 is 13 residues. DNA for the CDR3: TGTGCCAGCAGCGCGGGCCTGAACACTGAAGCTTTCTTT. Residues: CASSAGLNTEAFF.

As regards this clone: The sample contains more than one DNA sequence encoding this CDR3. The V gene is TRBV5-5, the J gene TRBJ2-5; D possibly corresponds to TRBD2 (7 bases). The CDR3 covers 16 residues. Trimming removed 0 bases from V and 1 base from J, with 13 bases in between. Per the germline V gene, CDR1 is SGHKS and CDR2 is YYEKEE (reference sequence). CDR3 sequence (DNA): TGTGCCAGCAGCTTGGGAGGGGGGGGGCCCCAAGAGACCCAGTACTTC. Translated, it gives CASSLGGGGPQETQYF.

The chain uses TRBV12-5 and TRBJ2-1; 8 nucleotides agree with TRBD1. The length of the CDR3 is 15 residues. Germline CDR1 reads LGHNT; CDR2 reads FRNRAP. V shed 0 bases, J shed 5 bases, and the junction held 3 bases outside the gene matches. CDR3 sequence (DNA): TGTGCTAGTGGTTTGGTGGGGACAGGTAACAATGAGCAGTTCTTC. Translating it yields CASGLVGTGNNEQFF.

The rearrangement links TRBV5-1 to TRBJ2-1, with a tentative D call TRBD2 (5 bases). Trimming took off 3 bases at V and 9 bases at J, with 16 bases between the two ends. Germline CDR1 reads SGHRS; CDR2 reads YFSETQ. This CDR3 has 14 amino acids. The CDR3 is CASSSDSGFGEQFF. DNA for the CDR3: TGCGCCAGCAGCTCCGACTCGGGGTTCGGTGAGCAGTTCTTC.

The V gene is TRBV6-6, the J gene TRBJ2-5, with a weak D call TRBD2 (5 bases). This CDR3 is built from 14 residues. Germline CDR1 and CDR2: MNHNY and SVGAGI (reference sequence). V dropped 4 bases and J dropped 6 bases, with 15 bases sitting between them. CDR3 DNA sequence: TGTGCCAGCAGTTCTCCGGGGTTATGGCAGACCCAGTACTTC. This encodes CASSSPGLWQTQYF.

CDR3 nucleotide sequence: TGTGCCAGCAGCCACGGACAGGGGCCGACTGAAGCTTTCTTT. Amino acids: CASSHGQGPTEAFF. The J gene is TRBJ1-1, the V gene TRBV3-1 (or the pseudogene TRBV3-2); 9 bases fit TRBD1. From germline, CDR1 is LGHDT and CDR2 YNNKEL (reference sequence). CDR3 length equals 14 residues. V dropped 3 bases and J dropped 5; count of bases not matched to a gene: 4.

The V call is TRBV29-1, the J call TRBJ1-2; D is unclear. The CDR3 sequence is 12 residues long. V lost 3 bases and J lost 8, with 13 bases in between. CDR1 SQVTM and CDR2 ANQGSEA come from the germline V gene. The CDR3 sequence: CSVDEGFRGYTF. In DNA, the CDR3 is TGCAGCGTTGATGAGGGATTTCGGGGCTACACCTTC.

V gene TRBV5-4 combines with J gene TRBJ2-4; TRBD1 agrees at 7 bases. The CDR3 is 16 amino acids. Germline V gene lookup returns CDR1 SGHNT and CDR2 YYREEE (reference sequence). Unmatched junction bases numbered 9, after V lost 0 bases and J lost 6 bases. CDR3 sequence reads: CASSLAARGPGNIQYF. In DNA, the CDR3 is TGTGCCAGCAGCTTGGCGGCTAGGGGGCCGGGAAACATTCAGTACTTC.

The rearrangement uses TRBV2 and TRBJ1-1; tentative D call: TRBD1 (5 bases). V dropped 9 bases and J dropped 1 base, with 15 bases sitting between them. Germline lookup yields CDR1 SNHLY and CDR2 FYNNEI. The CDR3 contains 14 residues. In DNA form, the CDR3 reads TGTGCCAGAATTGCCTCCAGGGAGAACACTGAAGCTTTCTTT. Translation: CARIASRENTEAFF.

This chain's CDR3 is CASSPHRQGFVFF. The CDR3 DNA reads as TGTGCCAGCAGCCCGCACAGACAGGGGTTTGTTTTCTTT. The chain couples TRBV11-3 to TRBJ1-1; 8 nucleotides line up with TRBD1. Trimming took 5 bases from V and 13 from J; bases not matched to a gene: 12. The CDR3 length is 13 residues. From germline, CDR1 is SGHNT and CDR2 YENEEA.

This clone was counted only a few times. The V and J genes are TRBV19 and TRBJ1-6; 10 bases are shared with TRBD1. Germline V gene data show CDR1 as LNHDA and CDR2 as SQIVND (reference sequence). The ends lost 6 bases at V and 1 base at J; junction bases unmatched: 3. The CDR3 extends over 16 amino acids. For the CDR3, the DNA is TGTGCCAGTAGACCGGGACAGGGGTCCTATAATTCACCCCTCCACTTT. Its protein product is CASRPGQGSYNSPLHF.

This clone was seen a handful of times. The chain uses TRBV15 and TRBJ2-7, with a possible D match to TRBD1 (6 bases). The CDR3 totals 15 residues. Germline loops: CDR1 LNHNV, CDR2 YYDKDF (reference sequence). Trimming removed 3 bases from V and 3 bases from J, with 15 bases in between. In DNA, the CDR3 is TGTGCCACCAGCAGGAGCCCTATGACAGGCTACGAGCAGTACTTC. It yields the protein CATSRSPMTGYEQYF.

The chain uses TRBV7-8 and TRBJ2-2; 8 bases are a match to TRBD2. Per the germline V gene, CDR1 is SGHVS and CDR2 is FQNEAQ. V was clipped by 5 bases and J by 0 bases; unmatched bases: 8. The CDR3 totals 17 residues. CDR3 DNA sequence: TGTGCCAGCAGCCTTTTCGGGGGGGGCGCGAACACCGGGGAGCTGTTTTTT. This translates into CASSLFGGGANTGELFF. Full variable domain (rest looked up from reference TRBV7-8 and TRBJ2-2): GAGVSQSPRYKVAKRGQDVALRCDPISGHVSLFWYQQALGQGPEFLTYFQNEAQLDKSGLPSDRFFAERPEGSVSTLKIQRTQQEDSAVYLCASSLFGGGANTGELFFGEGSRLTVL.

This chain joins TRBV7-2 and TRBJ1-1; D unresolved. This CDR3 comprises 13 residues. Trimming removed 2 bases at V and 3 bases at J, with 7 bases between. Looked up from germline, CDR1 is SGHTA and CDR2 is FQGNSA. The CDR3 DNA reads TGTGCCAGCAGCTTATCAGTGTACACTGAAGCTTTCTTT. Translated, it gives CASSLSVYTEAFF.

This clone has only a few counts. The V call is TRBV6-2 or TRBV6-3, the J call TRBJ2-7, with D maybe TRBD2 (5 bases). Germline V gene lookup returns CDR1 MNHEY and CDR2 SVGEGT. Trimming took 4 bases from V and 0 from J, leaving 13 bases between them. The CDR3 extends over 15 amino acids. The CDR3 nucleotides read TGTGCCAGCAGTTGGAGCGGTCTTTCCTCCTACGAGCAGTACTTC. It codes for CASSWSGLSSYEQYF.

This chain uses TRBV10-2 with TRBJ1-1, with D possibly TRBD1 on 6 matching bases. The ends were cut back, 1 base at V and 4 bases at J, with 16 bases in the middle. The V gene's germline CDR1 is WSHSY and CDR2 SAAADI. This CDR3 has 16 amino acids. The DNA for the CDR3 is TGCGCCAGCAGTGAGTTAGGGGCGGGGGCGATCACTGAAGCTTTCTTT. Amino acid sequence: CASSELGAGAITEAFF.

In regard to this clone: The same CDR3 also results from other DNA sequences found in this sample. The chain combines TRBV9 with TRBJ2-1; no clear D gene. In germline, CDR1 is SGDLS, CDR2 YYNGEE. Trimming removed 0 bases from V and 6 bases from J, with 7 bases in between. The CDR3 has 13 residues. Here the CDR3 DNA reads TGTGCCAGCAGCGTAGGAGGTGTCAATGAGCAGTTCTTC. Its protein is CASSVGGVNEQFF.

This clone came up once. A much more abundant neighbour one base away suggests this may be a read error. The V and J genes are TRBV11-2 and TRBJ2-3; unclear D gene. CDR1 is SGHAT and CDR2 is FQNNGV in the germline V gene. The germline V and J ends were trimmed by 5 bases and 0 bases, with 6 bases remaining between them. The CDR3 extends over 13 amino acids. The CDR3 spells CASSPASTDTQYF. In DNA form, the CDR3 reads TGTGCCAGCAGCCCAGCGAGCACAGATACGCAGTATTTT.

The V gene is TRBV5-8, the J gene TRBJ2-3, with D possibly being TRBD2 (6 bases). The CDR3 contains 14 residues. Germline V CDR1 and CDR2: SGHTS, YDEGEE. V lost 1 base and J 2 bases, leaving 8 bases between the germline ends. The CDR3 is CASSLWGVTDTQYF. The DNA for the CDR3 is TGTGCCAGCAGCTTGTGGGGGGTCACAGATACGCAGTATTTT. Using reference TRBV5-8 and TRBJ2-3 for the parts outside the CDR3, the full variable domain is EAGVTQSPTHLIKTRGQQATLRCSPISGHTSVYWYQQALGLGLQFLLWYDEGEERNRGNFPPRFSGRQFPNYSSELNVNALELEDSALYLCASSLWGVTDTQYFGPGTRLTVL.

V gene TRBV6-2 or TRBV6-3 combines with J gene TRBJ1-2, with TRBD1 identical over 7 bases. Losses at the gene ends were 5 bases for V and 3 bases for J; bases not matched to a gene: 9. Germline loops: CDR1 MNHEY, CDR2 SVGEGT. CDR3 length: 15 residues. The DNA of the CDR3 is TGTGCCAGCAGTCCCAGCAGGGGGACCGACTATGGCTACACCTTC. Protein: CASSPSRGTDYGYTF.